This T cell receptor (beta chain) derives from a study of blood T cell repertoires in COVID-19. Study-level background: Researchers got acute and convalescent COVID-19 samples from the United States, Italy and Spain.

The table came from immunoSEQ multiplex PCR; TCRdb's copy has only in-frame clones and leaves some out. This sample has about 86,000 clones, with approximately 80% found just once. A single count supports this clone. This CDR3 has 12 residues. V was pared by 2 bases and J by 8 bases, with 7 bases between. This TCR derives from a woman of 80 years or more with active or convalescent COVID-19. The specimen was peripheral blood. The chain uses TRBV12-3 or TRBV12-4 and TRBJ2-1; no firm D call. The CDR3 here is CASSLSEYEQFF. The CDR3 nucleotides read TGTGCCAGCAGTTTATCGGAGTATGAGCAGTTCTTC.